This TCR beta chain was captured in a study of cytomegalovirus exposure and HLA in healthy donors. The PCR had 60 Vbeta and 13 Jbeta primers. Study processing details: Approximately 11 million of about 80 million unique TCR beta chains were shared, per a later count. Profiled with immunoSEQ multiplex PCR; TCRdb holds only in-frame clones, not every one. The V and J calls and the clone size are those of that table, but D and trimming were determined from the DNA. The data hold about 130,000 clones, with about four fifths observed a single time. Overall study findings and caveats: DRB1 showed the most TCR associations and HLA-C the fewest in a later analysis, as rates varied by HLA locus. Productive rates of about 87% or about 30% were seen for most TCR beta V segments in an earlier analysis.

In this sample, this clone is medium-sized. As yet, its antigen is unknown. Germline V gives CDR1 LGHNA, CDR2 YSLEER. This CDR3 comprises 14 residues. Trimming took off 0 bases at V and 7 bases at J, with 13 bases between the two ends. Regarding donors, all were healthy bone marrow donors. The TCR sequence derives from a man in his thirties or forties in good health. The sequenced sample consisted of PBMCs. V gene TRBV4-3 combines with J gene TRBJ2-7; D is possibly TRBD1 (5 bases). CDR3 coding DNA: TGCGCCAGCAGCCAAGAGTCCCGATCAGGGGAGCAGTACTTC. Protein product: CASSQESRSGEQYF.